The clone carrying this TCR beta chain was seen many times. What it binds is unknown. This sample is part of a study of CD8 T cells in ankylosing spondylitis. Scientists made TCR beta libraries using quantitative 5'-RACE with molecular barcodes. TCRdb fed the 5' RACE reads into MiXCR, producing one record per CDR3 protein. Of about 190,000 distinct CDR3 sequences listed, 13% were seen once; the top ten hold approximately 10%. General study points: Seemingly distinctive of ankylosing spondylitis blood was a TCR beta motif formed by eight highly homologous variants.

The sequencing input was blood, either unsorted or a sorted T cell fraction (not recorded which). The receptor's source is a female donor with ankylosing spondylitis or in good health (not recorded which).

The CDR3 is CATAVGGKYEQYF. The CDR3 DNA follows: TGTGCCACCGCAGTCGGGGGGAAGTACGAGCAGTACTTC. This rearrangement joins TRBV15 to TRBJ2-7; 7 bases match TRBD2. V dropped 8 bases and J dropped 4; count of bases not matched to a gene: 8. The CDR3 is 13 residues long. Germline V gives CDR1 LNHNV, CDR2 YYDKDF (reference sequence).